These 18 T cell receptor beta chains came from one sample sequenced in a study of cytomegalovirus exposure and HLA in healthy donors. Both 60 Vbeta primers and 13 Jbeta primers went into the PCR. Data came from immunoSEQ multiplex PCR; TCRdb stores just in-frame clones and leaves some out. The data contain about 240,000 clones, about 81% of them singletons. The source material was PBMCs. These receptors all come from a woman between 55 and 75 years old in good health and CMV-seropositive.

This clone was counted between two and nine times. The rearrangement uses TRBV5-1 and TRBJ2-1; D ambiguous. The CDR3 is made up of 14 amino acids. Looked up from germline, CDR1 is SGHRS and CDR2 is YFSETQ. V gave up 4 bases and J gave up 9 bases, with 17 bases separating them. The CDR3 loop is CASSLTRPLGEQFF. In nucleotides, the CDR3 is TGCGCCAGCAGCCTCACTCGACCGCTAGGTGAGCAGTTCTTC.

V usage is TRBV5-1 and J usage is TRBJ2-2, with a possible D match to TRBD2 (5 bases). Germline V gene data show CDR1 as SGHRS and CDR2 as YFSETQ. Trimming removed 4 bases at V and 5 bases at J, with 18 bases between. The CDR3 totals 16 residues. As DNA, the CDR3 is TGCGCCAGCAGCCCGGGTCGAGCTTGGAGGACCGGGGAGCTGTTTTTT. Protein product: CASSPGRAWRTGELFF.

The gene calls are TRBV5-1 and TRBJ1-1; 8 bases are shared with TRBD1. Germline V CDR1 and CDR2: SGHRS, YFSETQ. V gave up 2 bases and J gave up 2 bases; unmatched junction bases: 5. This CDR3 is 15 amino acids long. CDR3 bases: TGCGCCAGCAGCTTCCAGGGGGCAGGAAACACTGAAGCTTTCTTT. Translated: CASSFQGAGNTEAFF.

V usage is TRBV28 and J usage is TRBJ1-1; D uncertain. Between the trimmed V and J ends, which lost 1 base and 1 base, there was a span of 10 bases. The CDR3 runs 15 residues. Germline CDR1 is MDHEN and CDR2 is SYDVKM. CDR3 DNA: TGTGCCAGCAGTTTATTAAGCGGACGGAACACTGAAGCTTTCTTT. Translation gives CASSLLSGRNTEAFF.

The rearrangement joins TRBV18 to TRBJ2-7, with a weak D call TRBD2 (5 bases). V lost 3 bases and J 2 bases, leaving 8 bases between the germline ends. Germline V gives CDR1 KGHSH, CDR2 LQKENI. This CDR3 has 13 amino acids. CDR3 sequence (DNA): TGTGCCAGCTCACCGTCCGGGGCCTACGAGCAGTACTTC. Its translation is CASSPSGAYEQYF.

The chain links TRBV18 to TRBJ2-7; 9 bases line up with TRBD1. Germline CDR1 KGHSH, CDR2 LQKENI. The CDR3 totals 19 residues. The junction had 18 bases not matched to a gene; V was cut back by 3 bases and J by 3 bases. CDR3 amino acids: CASSPLLPGQGPAYYEQYF. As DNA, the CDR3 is TGTGCCAGCTCACCTTTACTGCCGGGACAGGGTCCCGCTTACTACGAGCAGTACTTC.

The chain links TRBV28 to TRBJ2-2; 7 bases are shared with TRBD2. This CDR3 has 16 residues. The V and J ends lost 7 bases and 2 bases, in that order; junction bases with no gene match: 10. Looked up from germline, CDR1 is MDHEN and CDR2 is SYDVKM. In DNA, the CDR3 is TGTGCCAGCATGGGAGCGGGGACGGGTAACACCGGGGAGCTGTTTTTT. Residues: CASMGAGTGNTGELFF.

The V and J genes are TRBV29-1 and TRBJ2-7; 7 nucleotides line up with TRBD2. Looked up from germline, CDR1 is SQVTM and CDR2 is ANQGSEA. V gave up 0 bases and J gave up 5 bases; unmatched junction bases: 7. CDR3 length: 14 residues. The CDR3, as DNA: TGCAGCGTTGAAGAGACCGTGCGGGGGAACGAGCAGTACTTC. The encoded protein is CSVEETVRGNEQYF.

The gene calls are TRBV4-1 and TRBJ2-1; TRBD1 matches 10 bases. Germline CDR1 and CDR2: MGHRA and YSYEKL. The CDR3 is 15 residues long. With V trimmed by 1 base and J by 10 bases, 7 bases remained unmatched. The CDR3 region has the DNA TGCGCCAGCAGCCAAGGGACAGGGGGTTTCGGGGAGCAGTTCTTC. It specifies CASSQGTGGFGEQFF.

The CDR3 spells CSVEDALRQKHYGYTF. In DNA form, the CDR3 reads TGCAGCGTTGAAGATGCCCTCCGACAGAAACACTATGGCTACACCTTC. The chain combines TRBV29-1 with TRBJ1-2, with D possibly TRBD1 on 5 matching bases. The CDR3 loop spans 16 amino acids. Germline V gene sequence: CDR1 SQVTM, CDR2 ANQGSEA. The ends were cut back, 0 bases at V and 3 bases at J, with 17 bases in the middle. The full variable domain, rest sourced from reference TRBV29-1 and TRBJ1-2, is SAVISQKPSRDICQRGTSLTIQCQVDSQVTMMFWYRQQPGQSLTLIATANQGSEATYESGFVIDKFPISRPNLTFSTLTVSNMSPEDSSIYLCSVEDALRQKHYGYTFGSGTRLTVV.

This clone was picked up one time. CDR3 region: CASSLTDTLNTEAFF. CDR3 DNA: TGTGCCAGCAGTTTAACGGACACGTTGAACACTGAAGCTTTCTTT. V usage is TRBV28 and J usage is TRBJ1-1; possibly TRBD1 for D (5 bases). This CDR3 spans 15 amino acids. Between the trimmed V and J ends, which lost 2 bases and 0 bases, there was a span of 10 bases. CDR1 and CDR2 (germline): MDHEN, SYDVKM.

The CDR3 DNA follows: TGTGCCAGCAGCCACCGGGACTCCAGAACCGGGGAGCTGTTTTTT. This translates into CASSHRDSRTGELFF. This chain uses TRBV6-5 with TRBJ2-2; maybe TRBD2 (6 bases). This CDR3 has 15 residues. In germline, CDR1 is MNHEY, CDR2 SVGAGI. Trimming pared 6 bases from V and 5 bases from J, leaving 16 bases between.

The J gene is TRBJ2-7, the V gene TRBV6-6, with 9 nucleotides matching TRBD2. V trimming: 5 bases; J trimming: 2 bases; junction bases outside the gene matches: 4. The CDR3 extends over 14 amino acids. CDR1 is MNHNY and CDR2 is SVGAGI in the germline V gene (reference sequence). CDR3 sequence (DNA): TGTGCCAGCAGTGGGTCTAGCGGGACCTACGAGCAGTACTTC. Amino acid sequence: CASSGSSGTYEQYF.

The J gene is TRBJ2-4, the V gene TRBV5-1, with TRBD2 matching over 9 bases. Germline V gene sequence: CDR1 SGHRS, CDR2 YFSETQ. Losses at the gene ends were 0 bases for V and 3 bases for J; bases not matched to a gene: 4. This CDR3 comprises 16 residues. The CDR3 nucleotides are TGCGCCAGCAGCTTGGCCGTTAGCGGGGGCAAAAACATTCAGTACTTC. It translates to CASSLAVSGGKNIQYF.

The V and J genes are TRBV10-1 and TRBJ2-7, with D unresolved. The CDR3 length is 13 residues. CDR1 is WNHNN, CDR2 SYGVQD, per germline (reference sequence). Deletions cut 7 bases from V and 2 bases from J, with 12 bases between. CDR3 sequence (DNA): TGCGCCAGCACTGCGACATTCCCCTACGAGCAGTACTTC. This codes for CASTATFPYEQYF.

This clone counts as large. The CDR3 sequence: CASSFRNLGENTEAFF. The CDR3 DNA is TGTGCCAGCAGCTTTCGGAACCTAGGAGAAAACACTGAAGCTTTCTTT. The chain uses TRBV5-5 and TRBJ1-1, with D hard to call. CDR3 length: 16 amino acids. Germline-derived CDR1 and CDR2 are SGHKS and YYEKEE (reference sequence). The germline V and J ends were trimmed by 2 bases and 2 bases, with 16 bases remaining between them.

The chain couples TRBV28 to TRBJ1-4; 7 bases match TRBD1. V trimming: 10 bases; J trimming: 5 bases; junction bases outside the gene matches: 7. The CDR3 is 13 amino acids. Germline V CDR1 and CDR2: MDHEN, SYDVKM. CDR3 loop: CATRRQGNEKLFF. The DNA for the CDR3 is TGTGCCACCCGTAGACAGGGAAATGAAAAACTGTTTTTT.

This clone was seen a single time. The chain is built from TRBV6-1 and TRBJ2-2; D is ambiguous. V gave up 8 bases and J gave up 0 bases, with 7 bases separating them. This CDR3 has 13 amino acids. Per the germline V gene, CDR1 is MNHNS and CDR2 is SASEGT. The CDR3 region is CASEKPNTGELFF. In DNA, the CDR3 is TGTGCCAGCGAGAAACCGAACACCGGGGAGCTGTTTTTT.